These T cell receptor beta chains were read from a single sample in a study of T cell changes during pregnancy in multiple sclerosis. The assay was immunoSEQ multiplex PCR, and TCRdb's table has in-frame clones only and misses some. The sample carries over 30,000 clones, about 89% recorded once. This sample comprised CD8+ T cells from peripheral blood mononuclear cells, obtained in the third trimester of pregnancy. The receptors stem from a female donor with multiple sclerosis, enrolled in a pregnancy study. Each CDR3 is given with its conserved first and last residue. The D gene is left open where the match is weak. The size entry is marked missing in some rows and otherwise reads once, few, many or a size class.

clone_size cdr3_length d_call j_call v_call cdr3_nt cdr3_aa
few 12 . TRBJ1-1 TRBV13 TGTGCCAGCAGCTTAACGTCCCGTGAGGCTTTCTTT CASSLTSREAFF
. 16 TRBD2 TRBJ2-1 TRBV2 TGTGCCAGCGTGGGTGGGAGCGGGAGGTTCGGCAATGAGCAGTTCTTC CASVGGSGRFGNEQFF
. 17 TRBD2 TRBJ2-5 TRBV5-1 TGCGCCAGCAGCTTGCGGGGACTAGCGGGAGCCCAAGAGACCCAGTACTTC CASSLRGLAGAQETQYF
. 14 . TRBJ2-1 TRBV9 TGTGCCAGCAGCGCCCGACTAGGGAACAATGAGCAGTTCTTC CASSARLGNNEQFF
once 16 . TRBJ2-7 TRBV4-1 TGCGCCAGCAGCCTTATAGCGGCCAGGAGCTCCTACGAGCAGTACTTC CASSLIAARSSYEQYF
. 13 TRBD1 TRBJ2-7 TRBV28 TGTGCCAGCAGTTCGGGACAGGGTGACGAGCAGTACTTC CASSSGQGDEQYF
. 14 . TRBJ1-4 TRBV6-5 TGTGCCAGCAGCCACCGACAGGCTAATGAAAAACTGTTTTTT CASSHRQANEKLFF
. 15 . TRBJ2-7 TRBV7-8 TGTGCCAGCAGCCCGACAGACCCCAGGACCTACGAGCAGTACTTC CASSPTDPRTYEQYF
. 15 TRBD2 TRBJ2-7 TRBV7-9 TGTGCCAGCAGCTTACTGCGCGGGAGCTCCTACGAGCAGTACTTC CASSLLRGSSYEQYF
. 15 . TRBJ2-5 TRBV13 TGTGCCAGCAGCCAACAGGAGTTTCGGCAAGAGACCCAGTACTTC CASSQQEFRQETQYF
. 15 TRBD1 TRBJ2-3 TRBV27 TGTGCCAGCAGTTCCGAGGGACAGGGAACCGATACGCAGTATTTT CASSSEGQGTDTQYF
once 15 TRBD2 TRBJ2-3 TRBV7-3 TGTGCCAGCAGCTTACTCGCGGGGGGGCGAGATACGCAGTATTTT CASSLLAGGRDTQYF
few 15 . TRBJ2-1 TRBV28 TGTGCCAGCAGCGGTGGAGGGAGCTCCTACAATGAGCAGTTCTTC CASSGGGSSYNEQFF
. 14 . TRBJ1-1 TRBV9 TGTGCCAGCAGCGTAGCCGGGAGGAACACTGAAGCTTTCTTT CASSVAGRNTEAFF
medium-sized 14 TRBD2 TRBJ2-7 TRBV6-5 TGTGCCAGCAGTCCAACGGGACTATCCCACGAGCAGTACTTC CASSPTGLSHEQYF
. 13 . TRBJ1-1 TRBV19 TGTGCCACTTCGGACAGACCGAACACTGAAGCTTTCTTT CATSDRPNTEAFF
. 16 TRBD1 TRBJ1-3 TRBV6-1 TGTGCCAGCAGTGAAGACGGGACAGCAACTGGAAACACCATATATTTT CASSEDGTATGNTIYF
. 14 . TRBJ2-7 TRBV5-4 TGTGCCAGCAGCTTCGGACAGTCATCGTACGAGCAGTACTTC CASSFGQSSYEQYF
. 15 TRBD1 TRBJ2-5 TRBV30 TGTGCCTGGAGTGAGGGACAGGGGACTAAAGAGACCCAGTACTTC CAWSEGQGTKETQYF
once 15 . TRBJ2-7 TRBV27 TGTGCCAGCAGTTTAAGGGGGAGGGTGCTAAACGAGCAGTACTTC CASSLRGRVLNEQYF